This T cell receptor beta chain emerged from a study of sequential checkpoint blockade in melanoma. As for the study in general: Arm A got nivolumab then ipilimumab; arm B the reverse, 1:1.

The treatment here: randomized to nivolumab then ipilimumab (arm A) or the reverse (arm B). No patient had prior DNA-damaging chemotherapy. Live CD3+CD8+ CD19− CD56− cells were sorted from PBMCs. This table comes from immunoSEQ multiplex PCR, and its TCRdb copy is limited to in-frame clones, with some not included. The profile covers roughly 31,000 clones, with 75% to 90% appearing a single time and roughly 22% taken by the ten largest. This receptor was identified in a human donor with melanoma. The sequences come from CD8+ T cells sorted from blood (inferred from file names), collected from a patient given nivolumab and ipilimumab in sequence.

CDR3 residues: CASSSNLAVPYNEQFF. The CDR3 DNA reads TGTGCCAGCAGCTCAAACCTAGCGGTCCCGTACAATGAGCAGTTCTTC. The chain employs TRBV7-9 and TRBJ2-1; 7 bases are shared with TRBD2. The CDR3 covers 16 residues. The junction had 10 bases not matched to a gene; V was cut back by 4 bases and J by 4 bases. CDR1 is SEHNR, CDR2 FQNEAQ, per germline (reference sequence).